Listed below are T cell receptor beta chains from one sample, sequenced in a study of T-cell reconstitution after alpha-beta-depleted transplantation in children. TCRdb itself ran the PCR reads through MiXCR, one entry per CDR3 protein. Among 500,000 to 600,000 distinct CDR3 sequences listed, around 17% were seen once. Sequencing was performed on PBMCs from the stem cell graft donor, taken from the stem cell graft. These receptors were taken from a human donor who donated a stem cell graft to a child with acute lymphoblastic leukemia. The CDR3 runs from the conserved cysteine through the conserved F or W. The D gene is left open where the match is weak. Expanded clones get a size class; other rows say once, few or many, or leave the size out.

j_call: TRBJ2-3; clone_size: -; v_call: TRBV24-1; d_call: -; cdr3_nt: TGTGCCACCAGTGATCCAACACAAACACGGGAGCCCCCAGATACGCAGTATTTT; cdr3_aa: CATSDPTQTREPPDTQYF
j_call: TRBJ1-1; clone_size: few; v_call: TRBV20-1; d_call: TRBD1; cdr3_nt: TGCAGTGCTAGAGGCTTGACAGGGGGTAACACTGAAGCTTTCTTT; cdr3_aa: CSARGLTGGNTEAFF
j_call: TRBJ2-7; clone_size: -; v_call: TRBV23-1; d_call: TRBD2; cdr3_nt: TGCGCCAGCAGCCCTCGGTGGGAGGGCTACGAGCAGTACTTC; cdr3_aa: CASSPRWEGYEQYF
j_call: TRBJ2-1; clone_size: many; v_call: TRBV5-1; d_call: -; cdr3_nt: TGTGCCAGCAGTTTGGGGAACAATGAGCAGTTCTTC; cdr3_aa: CASSLGNNEQFF
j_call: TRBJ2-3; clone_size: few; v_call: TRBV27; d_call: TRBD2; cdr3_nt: TGTGCCAGCAGTCCTACCCTCGCCGGACTAGCGGGAGTCGATACGCAGTATTTT; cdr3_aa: CASSPTLAGLAGVDTQYF
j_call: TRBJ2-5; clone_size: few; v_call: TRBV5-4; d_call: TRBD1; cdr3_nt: TGTGCCAGCAGCTCAAGGACAGGAGCAAAACAAGAGACCCAGTACTTC; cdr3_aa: CASSSRTGAKQETQYF
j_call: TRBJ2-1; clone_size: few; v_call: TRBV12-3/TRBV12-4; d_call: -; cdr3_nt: TGTGCCAGCAGTCCCGCTTGGCGGTATAGCTCCTACAATGAGCAGTTCTTC; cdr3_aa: CASSPAWRYSSYNEQFF
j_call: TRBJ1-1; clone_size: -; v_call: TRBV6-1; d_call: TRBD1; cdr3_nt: TGTGCCAGCAGAGAACAGGGGTGGAACACTGAAGCTTTCTTT; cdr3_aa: CASREQGWNTEAFF
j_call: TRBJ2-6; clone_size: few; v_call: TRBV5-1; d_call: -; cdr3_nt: TGCGCCAGCAGCTATGCGGGTCCTAACTCTGGGGCCAACGTCCTGACTTTC; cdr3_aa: CASSYAGPNSGANVLTF
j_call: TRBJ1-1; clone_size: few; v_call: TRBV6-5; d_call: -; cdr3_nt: TGTGCCAGCAGTTACCCGCAGGGCACTGAAGCTTTCTTT; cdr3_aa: CASSYPQGTEAFF
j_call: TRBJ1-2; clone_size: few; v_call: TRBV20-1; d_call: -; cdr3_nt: TGCAGTGCTTTCAGCGCCTCGTATGGCTACACCTTC; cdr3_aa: CSAFSASYGYTF